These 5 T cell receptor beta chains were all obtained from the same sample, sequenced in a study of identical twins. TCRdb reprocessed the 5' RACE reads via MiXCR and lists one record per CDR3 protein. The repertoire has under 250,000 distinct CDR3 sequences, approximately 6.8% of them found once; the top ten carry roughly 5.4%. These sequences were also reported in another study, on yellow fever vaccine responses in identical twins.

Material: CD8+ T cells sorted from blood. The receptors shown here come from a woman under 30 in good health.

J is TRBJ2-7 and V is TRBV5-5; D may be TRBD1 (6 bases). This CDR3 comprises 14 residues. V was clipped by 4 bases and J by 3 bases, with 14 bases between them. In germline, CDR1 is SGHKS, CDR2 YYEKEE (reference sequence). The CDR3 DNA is TGTGCCAGCAGCCCCCAAAACAGGGACTACGAGCAGTACGTC. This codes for CASSPQNRDYEQYV.

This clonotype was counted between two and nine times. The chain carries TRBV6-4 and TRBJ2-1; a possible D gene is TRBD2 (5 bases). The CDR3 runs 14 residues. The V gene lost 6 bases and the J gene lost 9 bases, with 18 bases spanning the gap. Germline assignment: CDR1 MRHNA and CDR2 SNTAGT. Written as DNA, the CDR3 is TGTGCCAGCAGCGATTTTTCGGACGCGGGTGAGCAGTTCTTC. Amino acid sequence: CASSDFSDAGEQFF.

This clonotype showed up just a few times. The CDR3 DNA is TGTGCCAGCAGTTTAGCGTATTCGGGCACCCCGGACAGGCTGAATGGCTACACCTTC. Translation gives CASSLAYSGTPDRLNGYTF. This chain connects TRBV12-3 or TRBV12-4 to TRBJ1-2; 7 bases are a match to TRBD1. CDR3 size: 19 residues. Losses at the gene ends were 0 bases for V and 6 bases for J; bases not matched to a gene: 19.

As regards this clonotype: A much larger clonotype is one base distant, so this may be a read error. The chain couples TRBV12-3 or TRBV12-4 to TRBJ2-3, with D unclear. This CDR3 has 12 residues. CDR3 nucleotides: TGTGCCTGCAGTTTAGCCGCGGATACGCAGTATTTT. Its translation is CACSLAADTQYF.

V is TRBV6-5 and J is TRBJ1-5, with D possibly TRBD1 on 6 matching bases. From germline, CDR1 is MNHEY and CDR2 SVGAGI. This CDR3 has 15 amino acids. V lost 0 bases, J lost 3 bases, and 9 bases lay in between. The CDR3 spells CASSYSRTANQPQHF. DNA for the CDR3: TGTGCCAGCAGTTACTCGAGGACAGCCAATCAGCCCCAGCATTTT.